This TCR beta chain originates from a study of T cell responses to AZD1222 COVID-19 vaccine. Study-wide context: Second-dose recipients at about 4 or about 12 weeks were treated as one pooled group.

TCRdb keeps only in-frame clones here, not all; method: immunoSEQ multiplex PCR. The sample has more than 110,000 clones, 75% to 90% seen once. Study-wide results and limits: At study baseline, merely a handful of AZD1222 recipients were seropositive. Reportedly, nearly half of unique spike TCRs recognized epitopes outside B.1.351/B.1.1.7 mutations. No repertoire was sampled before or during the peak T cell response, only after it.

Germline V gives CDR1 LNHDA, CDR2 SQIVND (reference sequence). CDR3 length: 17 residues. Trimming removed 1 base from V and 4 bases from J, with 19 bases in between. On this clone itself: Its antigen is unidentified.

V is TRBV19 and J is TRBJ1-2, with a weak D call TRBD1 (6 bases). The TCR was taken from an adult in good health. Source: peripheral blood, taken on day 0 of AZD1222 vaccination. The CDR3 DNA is TGTGCCAGTAGTATAGTCCCCAGGGCAGGGGCCTTCTATGGCTACACCTTC. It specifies CASSIVPRAGAFYGYTF.